The sequence of this T cell receptor beta chain was determined in a study of metastatic and nonmetastatic thyroid tumors. Study summary: Repertoires from blood and tumor or nodule tissue of malignant and benign thyroid patients were compared.

About this clone itself: Its antigen is unknown.

Every patient was untreated before thyroid surgery. Regarding the study as a whole: Malignant thyroid tumors reportedly had TCR beta diversity that was significantly higher than in benign nodules, in blood and tumor.

Authors' processing steps: For papillary thyroid cancer, a distant-metastasis classifier was constructed from CDR3 differences observed across clinicopathological groups. TCRdb reprocessed the PCR reads using MiXCR. TCRdb, not the authors, supplied the V and J calls. The sample includes around 26,000 clones, about 15% of them seen just once. The V gene lost 1 base and the J gene lost 0 bases, with 7 bases spanning the gap. The germline V gene encodes CDR1 GTSNPN and CDR2 SVGIG (reference sequence). The CDR3 covers 15 residues. Sequenced sample: blood. This clonotype was obtained from a female donor with papillary thyroid cancer or a benign thyroid nodule (not recorded which). Some clones in this sample may be carry-over from other donors' samples. The chain carries TRBV30 and TRBJ1-6; D call uncertain. CDR3 amino acids: CAWSEASSYNSPLHF. CDR3 coding DNA: TGTGCCTGGAGTGAGGCCAGCTCCTATAATTCACCCCTCCACTTT.